The entry that follows covers one T cell receptor (beta chain) sequence. What it binds is not known. These data belong to a study of cytomegalovirus exposure and HLA in healthy donors. Study-level points and caveats: Rates of TCR association differed by HLA locus in a later analysis, with DRB1 highest and HLA-C lowest. In a later analysis, TCR beta V- and J-gene trimming showed a link to a missense DCLRE1C variant.

Primers: 60 Vbeta forward and 13 Jbeta reverse. Profiled with immunoSEQ multiplex PCR; TCRdb holds only in-frame clones, not every one. The sample has about 160,000 clones, 70% to 90% seen once; the top ten hold about 2%. Germline CDR1 and CDR2: PRHDT and FYEKMQ (reference sequence). The CDR3 is made up of 15 amino acids. Trimming cost V 8 bases and J 5 bases, with 21 bases left between them. The specimen sequenced was PBMCs. The J gene is TRBJ1-2, the V gene TRBV13; D gene ambiguous. This clonotype was obtained from a man younger than 35 in good health and CMV-seropositive. In DNA form, the CDR3 reads TGTGCCAGCGAAAACAGCCGGGGTCCCGAATATGGCTACACCTTC. Translated: CASENSRGPEYGYTF.